Below are 7 T cell receptor beta chains sequenced from a single sample in a study of cytomegalovirus exposure and HLA in healthy donors. With 60 Vbeta and 13 Jbeta primers, the PCR was carried out. Libraries were prepared by immunoSEQ multiplex PCR; TCRdb keeps only in-frame clonotypes and omits some of them. This listing includes roughly 120,000 clones. Sequencing used PBMCs. The receptors here all came from a man in his late teens or twenties in good health and CMV-seronegative.

J is TRBJ2-7 and V is TRBV4-1, with D perhaps matching TRBD2 (6 bases). In germline, CDR1 is MGHRA, CDR2 YSYEKL. This CDR3 spans 14 amino acids. V was clipped by 2 bases and J by 4 bases, with 12 bases between them. The CDR3 DNA follows: TGCGCCAGCAGCCAACCCGGAGGGAGTTACGAGCAGTACTTC. Translated: CASSQPGGSYEQYF.

V is TRBV27 and J is TRBJ1-2, with D perhaps matching TRBD1 (6 bases). Between the trimmed V and J ends, which lost 2 bases and 8 bases, there was a span of 18 bases. This CDR3 region has 15 residues. CDR1 is MNHEY and CDR2 is SMNVEV in the germline V gene (reference sequence). For the CDR3, the DNA is TGTGCCAGCAGTTTAGATGGGGGGGCCCTGGGAGGCTACACCTTC. It yields the protein CASSLDGGALGGYTF.

The chain recombines TRBV30 with TRBJ2-2; 9 bases line up with TRBD1. The ends lost 3 bases at V and 5 bases at J; junction bases unmatched: 10. The CDR3 is made up of 16 amino acids. Germline V lookup: CDR1 GTSNPN, CDR2 SVGIG (reference sequence). CDR3 residues: CAWSVPGQGRTGELFF. The CDR3 coding sequence is TGTGCCTGGAGCGTGCCTGGACAGGGGAGGACCGGGGAGCTGTTTTTT.

A note on this clone: Germline and junction disagree at one end, which may indicate a read error. The CDR3 bases are TGCAGCGTTGAACCCTCGTTAAGTGCAGGGCAGACCCAGCACTTC. Translation gives CSVEPSLSAGQTQHF. This chain joins TRBV29-1 and TRBJ2-5, with D maybe TRBD1 (5 bases). The germline V gene has CDR1 SQVTM and CDR2 ANQGSEA. This CDR3 region has 15 residues.

V and J are TRBV11-2 and TRBJ1-2; possibly TRBD1 for D (5 bases). This CDR3 region has 15 residues. V was clipped by 5 bases and J by 2 bases, with 15 bases between them. The germline V gene encodes CDR1 SGHAT and CDR2 FQNNGV. This CDR3 is CASSRRPRGNYGYTF. The CDR3, as DNA: TGTGCCAGCAGCCGCCGACCGCGGGGGAACTATGGCTACACCTTC. Supplemented by reference TRBV11-2 and TRBJ1-2, the full variable domain reads EAGVAQSPRYKIIEKRQSVAFWCNPISGHATLYWYQQILGQGPKLLIQFQNNGVVDDSQLPKDRFSAERLKGVDSTLKIQPAKLEDSAVYLCASSRRPRGNYGYTFGSGTRLTVV.

The chain has TRBV7-9 and TRBJ1-4, with 9 bases matching TRBD1. V was clipped by 5 bases and J by 8 bases; unmatched bases: 6. This CDR3 region has 14 residues. The germline V gene encodes CDR1 SEHNR and CDR2 FQNEAQ (reference sequence). The CDR3 here is CASSEDRGFEKLFF. For the CDR3, the DNA is TGTGCCAGCAGCGAGGACAGGGGATTCGAAAAACTGTTTTTT.

The chain employs TRBV11-3 and TRBJ2-6; 7 bases line up with TRBD1. J was trimmed by 12 bases and V by 5 bases; bases with no gene match: 13. This CDR3 spans 15 amino acids. From germline, CDR1 is SGHNT and CDR2 YENEEA. DNA for the CDR3: TGTGCCAGCAGCCCGGGAAGGGGGCAAATCCCCGTCCTGACTTTC. This sequence encodes CASSPGRGQIPVLTF.